The 23 T cell receptor beta chains reported below all come from one sample, sequenced in a study of CD8 T cells in ankylosing spondylitis. TCRdb reanalysed the 5' RACE reads using MiXCR and keeps one entry per CDR3 protein. Among about 360,000 distinct CDR3 sequences, roughly 14% were seen once, and the ten largest hold 1.1%. The specimen was blood, either unsorted or a sorted T cell fraction (not recorded which). These receptors were obtained from a male donor with ankylosing spondylitis or in good health (not recorded which).

This clonotype appeared a few times. The chain combines TRBV10-1 with TRBJ1-1; D is possibly TRBD1 (6 bases). Germline V CDR1 and CDR2: WNHNN, SYGVQD (reference sequence). The CDR3 consists of 14 residues. Trimming removed 5 bases at V and 4 bases at J, with 14 bases between. CDR3 DNA sequence: TGCGCCAGCAGTACAGGAGAGGGGGTCACTGAAGCTTTCTTT. This sequence encodes CASSTGEGVTEAFF.

In this sample, this clonotype turned up a few times. CDR3 in amino acids: CASTSKGVWGLADKETQYF. The CDR3 region has the DNA TGTGCCAGCACCTCGAAAGGGGTGTGGGGACTAGCGGACAAAGAGACCCAGTACTTC. The chain combines TRBV11-2 with TRBJ2-5, with TRBD2 matching over 11 bases. V dropped 7 bases and J dropped 3; count of bases not matched to a gene: 19. Germline-derived CDR1 and CDR2 are SGHAT and FQNNGV. The CDR3 consists of 19 residues.

This clonotype was detected many times. The J gene is TRBJ2-1, the V gene TRBV12-3 or TRBV12-4; D call uncertain. The length of the CDR3 is 14 residues. V lost 7 bases and J lost 2, with 12 bases in between. The CDR3 DNA is TGTGCCAGCACCAGCCAAACCACCTACAATGAGCAGTTCTTC. This encodes CASTSQTTYNEQFF.

This clonotype turned up a few times. This rearrangement joins TRBV6-1 to TRBJ2-6; TRBD1 might be the D (5 bases). V was clipped by 7 bases and J by 2 bases, with 9 bases between them. This CDR3 spans 14 amino acids. CDR1 and CDR2 (germline): MNHNS, SASEGT. The CDR3 nucleotides are TGTGCCAGCAAAGGGGAAGCTGGGGCCAACGTCCTGACTTTC. Encoded protein: CASKGEAGANVLTF.

The chain uses TRBV7-9 and TRBJ2-1; D gene uncertain. In germline, CDR1 is SEHNR, CDR2 FQNEAQ (reference sequence). The germline V and J ends were trimmed by 7 bases and 10 bases, with 11 bases remaining between them. This CDR3 is built from 11 residues. CDR3 loop: CASTSTWEQFF. Here the CDR3 DNA reads TGTGCCAGCACCTCAACGTGGGAGCAGTTCTTC.

The genes are TRBV10-3 and TRBJ2-1; the D gene could be TRBD1 or TRBD2 (5 bases each). Germline values: CDR1 ENHRY, CDR2 SYGVKD. Trimming took 2 bases from V and 0 from J, leaving 8 bases between them. This CDR3 is 15 amino acids long. This chain's CDR3 is CAISEGDPSYNEQFF. The CDR3 DNA reads TGTGCCATCAGTGAGGGGGACCCCTCCTACAATGAGCAGTTCTTC.

This clonotype was observed at least ten times. This chain joins TRBV12-3 or TRBV12-4 and TRBJ1-1; D ambiguous. Trimming cost V 2 bases and J 4 bases, with 2 bases left between them. The CDR3 runs 11 residues. The DNA for the CDR3 is TGTGCCAGCAGTTTATTCACTGAAGCTTTCTTT. This codes for CASSLFTEAFF.

The chain has TRBV12-3 or TRBV12-4 and TRBJ2-4; D is unclear. Trimming stripped 2 bases from V and 7 bases from J, with 12 bases between. The CDR3 spans 14 residues. DNA for the CDR3: TGTGCCAGCAGTTTAACAGTACTAAAGAACATTCAGTACTTC. Protein product: CASSLTVLKNIQYF.

This clonotype was counted between two and nine times. The V call is TRBV29-1, the J call TRBJ1-4; D is ambiguous. This CDR3 has 13 residues. CDR1 is SQVTM, CDR2 ANQGSEA, per germline. The V end lost 4 bases, the J end lost 5 bases, and 11 bases lay between the germline ends. In nucleotides, the CDR3 is TGCAGCGTTGGGAGCAGGTCCAATGAAAAACTGTTTTTT. Translating it yields CSVGSRSNEKLFF.

The chain carries TRBV6-1 and TRBJ2-7, with D perhaps TRBD2 (6 bases). The CDR3 spans 13 residues. Trimming took 6 bases from V and 6 from J, leaving 15 bases between them. CDR1 MNHNS and CDR2 SASEGT come from the germline V gene. The chain's CDR3 is CASRQPQGGEQYF. CDR3 sequence (DNA): TGTGCCAGCAGACAACCCCAGGGAGGCGAGCAGTACTTC.

The chain joins TRBV6-1 to TRBJ1-2; perhaps TRBD1 as D (5 bases). The V end lost 7 bases, the J end lost 7 bases, and 16 bases lay between the germline ends. CDR3 size: 13 residues. Germline loops: CDR1 MNHNS, CDR2 SASEGT. The CDR3 DNA follows: TGTGCCAGCACCCGGGGAGGGGTTGGTGGCTACACCTTC. Translating it yields CASTRGGVGGYTF.

This chain connects TRBV3-1 to TRBJ2-1, with 11 bases matching TRBD2. From germline, CDR1 is LGHDT and CDR2 YNNKEL (reference sequence). Unmatched junction bases numbered 6, after V lost 0 bases and J lost 5 bases. The CDR3 has 17 residues. The CDR3, as DNA: TGTGCCAGCAGCCAAGAAATGCTAGCGGGGGGACACAATGAGCAGTTCTTC. As protein: CASSQEMLAGGHNEQFF.

The CDR3 spells CASSLGALAGNPYEQYF. In DNA, the CDR3 is TGTGCCAGCAGTTTGGGTGCCTTAGCGGGAAACCCCTACGAGCAGTACTTC. J is TRBJ2-7 and V is TRBV12-3 or TRBV12-4; 8 nucleotides align to TRBD2. V lost 3 bases to trimming and J lost 2 bases; unmatched junction nucleotides: 12. There are 17 residues in the CDR3.

The genes are TRBV10-3 and TRBJ2-2, with TRBD1 identical over 7 bases. The CDR3 extends over 16 amino acids. Germline CDR1 ENHRY, CDR2 SYGVKD. J gave up 5 bases and V 4 bases, and 10 bases lay outside the gene matches. This chain's CDR3 is CAISGGQPGRTGELFF. In DNA, the CDR3 is TGTGCCATCAGTGGGGGACAGCCGGGAAGGACCGGGGAGCTGTTTTTT.

V is TRBV5-1 and J is TRBJ1-2, with TRBD1 matching over 9 bases. CDR1 is SGHRS and CDR2 is YFSETQ in the germline V gene. Unmatched junction bases numbered 4, after V lost 4 bases and J lost 6 bases. The CDR3 length is 13 residues. CDR3 in DNA: TGCGCCAGCAGCGGCGGGACAGGGCATGGCTACACCTTC. Translated, it gives CASSGGTGHGYTF.

The rearrangement links TRBV11-3 to TRBJ1-1; D perhaps matches TRBD1 (6 bases). This CDR3 has 13 residues. Per germline, CDR1 SGHNT and CDR2 YENEEA. V lost 7 bases to trimming and J lost 3 bases, with 12 bases between them. In nucleotides, the CDR3 is TGTGCCAGCACCGCGGACAGTCACACTGAAGCTTTCTTT. Its protein is CASTADSHTEAFF.

The rearrangement uses TRBV10-3 and TRBJ1-5; 7 positions agree with TRBD1. Trimming took 6 bases from V and 1 from J; bases not matched to a gene: 3. The germline V gene has CDR1 ENHRY and CDR2 SYGVKD. The CDR3 length is 14 residues. CDR3 sequence (DNA): TGTGCCATCAGGGCAGGGGGAAGCAATCAGCCCCAGCATTTT. Translation gives CAIRAGGSNQPQHF.

This clonotype occurred a few times. This rearrangement joins TRBV29-1 to TRBJ2-3; D not certain. Trimming cost V 2 bases and J 6 bases, with 15 bases left between them. Per the germline V gene, CDR1 is SQVTM and CDR2 is ANQGSEA. The CDR3 extends over 14 amino acids. The CDR3 coding sequence is TGCAGCGTTGAACTCACGGCCGGGTGGGATACGCAGTATTTT. It encodes CSVELTAGWDTQYF.

This clonotype occurred many times. The chain couples TRBV5-5 to TRBJ1-5; no clear D. The germline gives CDR1 SGHKS, CDR2 YYEKEE (reference sequence). Deletions cut 4 bases from V and 1 base from J, with 6 bases between. CDR3 size: 13 residues. This CDR3 is CASSMDSNQPQHF. CDR3 coding DNA: TGTGCCAGCAGCATGGACAGCAATCAGCCCCAGCATTTT. Looking up the rest from reference TRBV5-5 and TRBJ1-5 gives the full variable domain: DAGVTQSPTHLIKTRGQQVTLRCSPISGHKSVSWYQQVLGQGPQFIFQYYEKEERGRGNFPDRFSARQFPNYSSELNVNALLLGDSALYLCASSMDSNQPQHFGDGTRLSIL.

This clonotype came up a few times. This chain connects TRBV2 to TRBJ2-3; 7 nucleotides line up with TRBD2. The CDR3 loop spans 17 amino acids. CDR1 and CDR2 from the germline V gene are SNHLY and FYNNEI. Trimming removed 8 bases from V and 0 bases from J; junction bases left unmatched: 14. The CDR3 DNA reads as TGTGCCAGCTCCCGTGGGCGAAGCGGGACCAGCACAGATACGCAGTATTTT. Translated, it gives CASSRGRSGTSTDTQYF. Using reference TRBV2 and TRBJ2-3 for the parts outside the CDR3, the full variable domain is EPEVTQTPSHQVTQMGQEVILRCVPISNHLYFYWYRQILGQKVEFLVSFYNNEISEKSEIFDDQFSVERPDGSNFTLKIRSTKLEDSAMYFCASSRGRSGTSTDTQYFGPGTRLTVL.

The chain employs TRBV20-1 and TRBJ2-7, with D tentatively TRBD2 (5 bases). Germline CDR1 DFQATT, CDR2 SNEGSKA (reference sequence). The CDR3 extends over 10 amino acids. Trimming took 6 bases from V and 4 from J, leaving 7 bases between them. The CDR3 region has the DNA TGCAGTGCCGGGGAGTACGAGCAGTACTTC. It translates to CSAGEYEQYF.

A few counts support this clonotype. The chain is built from TRBV12-3 or TRBV12-4 and TRBJ2-7; possibly TRBD1 or TRBD2 for D (5 bases each). The V and J ends lost 2 bases and 5 bases respectively, with 10 bases between them. This CDR3 contains 13 residues. CDR3 sequence: CASSLRGRDEQYF. Here the CDR3 DNA reads TGTGCCAGCAGTTTACGGGGCAGAGACGAGCAGTACTTC.

The chain couples TRBV30 to TRBJ2-3; perhaps D is TRBD1 or TRBD2 (6 bases each). The CDR3 runs to 13 residues. The germline gives CDR1 GTSNPN, CDR2 SVGIG (reference sequence). The V gene lost 2 bases and the J gene lost 4 bases, with 10 bases spanning the gap. CDR3 amino acids: CAWSKGGADTQYF. The DNA for the CDR3 is TGTGCCTGGAGTAAGGGGGGTGCAGATACGCAGTATTTT.